The subject of this entry is one T cell receptor beta chain. Its cognate antigen is unknown. The source of the sample is a study of T cell repertoires in cytomegalovirus infection. Study context: Indications of both CMV infection and matching HLA type were provided by public TCR beta signatures.

Each CDR3 protein is one row after TCRdb ran MiXCR on the reads. There are about 770,000 distinct CDR3 sequences in the sample; 25% to 30% occur only once, and about an eighth lies in the top ten. This CDR3 has 16 residues. From germline, CDR1 is LGHNA and CDR2 YSLEER. The J segment lost 2 bases and the V segment lost 2 bases, leaving 4 bases of the junction unmatched. The V call is TRBV4-3, the J call TRBJ1-1; TRBD1 matches at 11 bases. The receptor was derived from a human donor in good health (CMV status not recorded). Some clones in this sample may be carry-over from other donors' samples. The sequences come from cultured CD8+ T cells from PBMCs, collected from culture after CMV antigen stimulation. CDR3 sequence (DNA): TGCGCCAGCAGCCAATCTGGACAGGGGGCTAACACTGAAGCTTTCTTT. This gives the protein CASSQSGQGANTEAFF.